This T cell receptor beta chain was identified in a study of T-cell memory formation after mild COVID-19. Study context: The two donors had largely donor-specific TCR clusters.

This clonotype was counted only a few times. Its antigen is not identified. The CDR3 contains 15 residues. The ends were cut back, 0 bases at V and 2 bases at J, with 11 bases in the middle. Germline V gene sequence: CDR1 LNHNV, CDR2 YYDKDF (reference sequence). Study observations and caveats: Whether day 37 second-wave clones are SARS-CoV-2-specific was not confirmed. A subset of responding clones appeared in pre-infection memory, suggesting cross-reactive memory joined. Clones contracting over day 15 to 85 were CD4/CD8 balanced, with later expanders leaning CD4+.

MiXCR, run by TCRdb on the 5' RACE reads, gives a single entry per CDR3 protein. The data show around 500,000 distinct CDR3 sequences, roughly 18% seen once. J is TRBJ2-7 and V is TRBV15, with D perhaps TRBD1 (5 bases). This TCR came from an adult woman who had mild COVID-19 (a few samples of this study predate the infection). Cell type and time point are not known. Source material: PBMCs or a T cell subset sorted from them (not recorded which). DNA of the CDR3: TGTGCCACCAGCAGAGATAGGAGCAGGGCCTACGAGCAGTACTTC. It specifies CATSRDRSRAYEQYF.